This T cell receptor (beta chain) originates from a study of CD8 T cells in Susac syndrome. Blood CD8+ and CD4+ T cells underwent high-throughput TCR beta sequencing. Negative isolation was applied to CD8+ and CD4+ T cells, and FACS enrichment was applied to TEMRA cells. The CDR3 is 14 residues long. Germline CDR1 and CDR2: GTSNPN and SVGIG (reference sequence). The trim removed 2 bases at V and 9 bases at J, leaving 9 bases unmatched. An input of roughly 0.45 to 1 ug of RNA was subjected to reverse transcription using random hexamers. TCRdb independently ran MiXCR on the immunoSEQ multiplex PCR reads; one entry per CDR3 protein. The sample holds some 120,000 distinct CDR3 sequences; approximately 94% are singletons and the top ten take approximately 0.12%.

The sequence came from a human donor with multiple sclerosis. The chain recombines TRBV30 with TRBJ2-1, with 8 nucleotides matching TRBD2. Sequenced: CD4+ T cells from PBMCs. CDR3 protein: CAWSFGTRMGEQFF. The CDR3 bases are TGTGCCTGGAGTTTCGGGACTAGGATGGGTGAGCAGTTCTTC.